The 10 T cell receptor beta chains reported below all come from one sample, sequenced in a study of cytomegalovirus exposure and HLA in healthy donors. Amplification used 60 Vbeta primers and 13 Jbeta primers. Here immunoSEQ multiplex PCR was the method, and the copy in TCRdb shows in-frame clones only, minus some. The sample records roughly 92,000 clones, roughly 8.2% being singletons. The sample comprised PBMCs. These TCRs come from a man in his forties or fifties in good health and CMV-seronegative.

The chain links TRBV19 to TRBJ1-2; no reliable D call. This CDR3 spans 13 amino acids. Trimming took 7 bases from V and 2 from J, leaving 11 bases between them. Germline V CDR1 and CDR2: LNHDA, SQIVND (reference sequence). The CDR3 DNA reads TGTGCCAGTACTCCCCCCGGGAACTATGGCTACACCTTC. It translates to CASTPPGNYGYTF.

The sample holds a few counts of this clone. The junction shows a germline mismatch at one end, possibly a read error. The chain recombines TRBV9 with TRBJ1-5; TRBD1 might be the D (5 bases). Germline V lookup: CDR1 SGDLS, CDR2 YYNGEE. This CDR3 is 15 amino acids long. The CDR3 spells CASSVGGKDNRPQHF. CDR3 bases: TGTGCCAGCAGCGTAGGGGGAAAGGACAATCGGCCCCAGCATTTT.

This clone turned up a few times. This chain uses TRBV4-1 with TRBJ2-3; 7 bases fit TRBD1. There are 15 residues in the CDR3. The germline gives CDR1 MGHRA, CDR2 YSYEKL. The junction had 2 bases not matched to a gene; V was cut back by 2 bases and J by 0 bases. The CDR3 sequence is CASSQSGQSTDTQYF. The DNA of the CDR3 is TGCGCCAGCAGCCAATCGGGACAGAGCACAGATACGCAGTATTTT.

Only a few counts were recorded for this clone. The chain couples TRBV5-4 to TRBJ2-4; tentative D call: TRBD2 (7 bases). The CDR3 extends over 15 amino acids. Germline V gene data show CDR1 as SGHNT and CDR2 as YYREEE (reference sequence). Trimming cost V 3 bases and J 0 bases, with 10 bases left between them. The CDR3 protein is CASSWRGGAKNIQYF. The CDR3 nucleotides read TGTGCCAGCAGCTGGAGGGGGGGAGCCAAAAACATTCAGTACTTC. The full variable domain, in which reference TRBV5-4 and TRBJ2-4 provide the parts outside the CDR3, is ETGVTQSPTHLIKTRGQQVTLRCSSQSGHNTVSWYQQALGQGPQFIFQYYREEENGRGNFPPRFSGLQFPNYSSELNVNALELDDSALYLCASSWRGGAKNIQYFGAGTRLSVL.

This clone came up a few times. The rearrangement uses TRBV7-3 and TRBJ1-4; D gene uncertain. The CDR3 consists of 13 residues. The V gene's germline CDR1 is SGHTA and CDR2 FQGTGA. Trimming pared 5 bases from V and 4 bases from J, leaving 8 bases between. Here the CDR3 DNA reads TGTGCCAGCAGCCGGGATGTTAATGAAAAACTGTTTTTT. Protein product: CASSRDVNEKLFF.

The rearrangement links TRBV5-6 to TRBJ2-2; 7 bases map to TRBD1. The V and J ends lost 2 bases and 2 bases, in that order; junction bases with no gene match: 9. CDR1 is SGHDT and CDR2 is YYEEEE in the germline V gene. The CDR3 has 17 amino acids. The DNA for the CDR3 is TGTGCCAGCAGCTTACGGCGGACAGGCATAAACACCGGGGAGCTGTTTTTT. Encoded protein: CASSLRRTGINTGELFF.

This CDR3 reads CASSEAGTGKGAFF. The CDR3 coding sequence is TGTGCCAGCAGTGAAGCGGGGACAGGGAAAGGAGCTTTCTTT. The rearrangement uses TRBV2 and TRBJ1-1; 9 bases align to TRBD1. The CDR3 has 14 residues. Germline V gene lookup returns CDR1 SNHLY and CDR2 FYNNEI. V was clipped by 0 bases and J by 10 bases; unmatched bases: 6.

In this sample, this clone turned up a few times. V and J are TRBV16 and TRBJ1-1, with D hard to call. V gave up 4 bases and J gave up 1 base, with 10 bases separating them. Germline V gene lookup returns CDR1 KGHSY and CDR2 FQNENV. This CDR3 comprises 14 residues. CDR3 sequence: CASSPQGGNTEAFF. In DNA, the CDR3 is TGTGCCAGCAGCCCCCAAGGCGGGAACACTGAAGCTTTCTTT.

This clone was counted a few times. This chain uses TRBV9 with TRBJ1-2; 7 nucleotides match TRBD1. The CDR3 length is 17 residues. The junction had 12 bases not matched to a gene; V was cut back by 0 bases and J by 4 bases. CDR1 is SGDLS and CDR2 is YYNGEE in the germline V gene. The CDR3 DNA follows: TGTGCCAGCAGCGTAGCTCCGGGGGACAGTGTTCCCTATGGCTACACCTTC. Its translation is CASSVAPGDSVPYGYTF.

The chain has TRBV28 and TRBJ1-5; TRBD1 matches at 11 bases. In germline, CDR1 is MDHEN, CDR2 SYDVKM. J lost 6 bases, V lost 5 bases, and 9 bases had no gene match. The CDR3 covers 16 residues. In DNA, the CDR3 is TGTGCCAGCAGTCCAATGGGGACAGGGGGTGGTCAGCCCCAGCATTTT. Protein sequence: CASSPMGTGGGQPQHF.